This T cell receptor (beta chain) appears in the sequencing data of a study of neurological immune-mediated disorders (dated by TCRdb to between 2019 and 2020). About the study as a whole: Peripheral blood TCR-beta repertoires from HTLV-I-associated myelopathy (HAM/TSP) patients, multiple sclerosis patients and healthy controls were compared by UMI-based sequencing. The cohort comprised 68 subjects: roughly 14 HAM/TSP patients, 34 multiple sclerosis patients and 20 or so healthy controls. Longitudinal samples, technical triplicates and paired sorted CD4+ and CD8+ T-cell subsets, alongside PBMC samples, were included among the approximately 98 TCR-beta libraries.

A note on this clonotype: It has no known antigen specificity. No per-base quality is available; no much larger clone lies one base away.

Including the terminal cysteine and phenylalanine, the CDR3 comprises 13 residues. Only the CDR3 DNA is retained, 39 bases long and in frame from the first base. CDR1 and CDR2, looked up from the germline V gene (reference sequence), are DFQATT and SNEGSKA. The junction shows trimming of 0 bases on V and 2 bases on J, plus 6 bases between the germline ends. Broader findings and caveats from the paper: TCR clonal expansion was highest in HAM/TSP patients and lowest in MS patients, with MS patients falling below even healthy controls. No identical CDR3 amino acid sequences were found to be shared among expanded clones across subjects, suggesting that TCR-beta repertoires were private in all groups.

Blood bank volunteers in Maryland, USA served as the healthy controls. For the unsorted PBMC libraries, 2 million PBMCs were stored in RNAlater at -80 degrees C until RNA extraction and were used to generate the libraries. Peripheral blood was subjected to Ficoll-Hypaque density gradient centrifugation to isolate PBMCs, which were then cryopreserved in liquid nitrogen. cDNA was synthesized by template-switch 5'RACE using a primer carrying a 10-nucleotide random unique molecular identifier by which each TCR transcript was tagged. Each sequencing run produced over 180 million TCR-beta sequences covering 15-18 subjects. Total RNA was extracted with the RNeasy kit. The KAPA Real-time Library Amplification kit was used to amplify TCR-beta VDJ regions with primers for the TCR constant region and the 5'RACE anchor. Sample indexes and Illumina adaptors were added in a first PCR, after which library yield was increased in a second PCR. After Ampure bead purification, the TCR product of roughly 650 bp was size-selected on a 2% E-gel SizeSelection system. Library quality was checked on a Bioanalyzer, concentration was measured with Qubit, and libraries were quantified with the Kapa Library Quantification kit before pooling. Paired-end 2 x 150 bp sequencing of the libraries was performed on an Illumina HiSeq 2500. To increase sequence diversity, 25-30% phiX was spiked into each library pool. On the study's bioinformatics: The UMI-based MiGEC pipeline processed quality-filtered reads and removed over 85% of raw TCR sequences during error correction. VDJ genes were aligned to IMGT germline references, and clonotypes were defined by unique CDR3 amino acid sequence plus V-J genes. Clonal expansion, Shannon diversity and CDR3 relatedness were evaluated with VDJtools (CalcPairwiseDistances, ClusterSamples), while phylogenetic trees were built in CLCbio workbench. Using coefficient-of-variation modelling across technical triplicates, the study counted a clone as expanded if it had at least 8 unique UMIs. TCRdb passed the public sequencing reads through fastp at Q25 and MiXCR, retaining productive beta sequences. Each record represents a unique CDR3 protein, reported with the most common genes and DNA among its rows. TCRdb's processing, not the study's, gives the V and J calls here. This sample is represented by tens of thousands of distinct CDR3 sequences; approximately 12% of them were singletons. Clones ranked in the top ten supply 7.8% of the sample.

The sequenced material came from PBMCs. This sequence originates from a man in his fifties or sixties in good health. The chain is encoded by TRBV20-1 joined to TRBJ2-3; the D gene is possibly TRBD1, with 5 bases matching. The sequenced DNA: TGCAGTGCTAGAGAGACAGTCACAGATACGCAGTATTTT. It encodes CSARETVTDTQYF.